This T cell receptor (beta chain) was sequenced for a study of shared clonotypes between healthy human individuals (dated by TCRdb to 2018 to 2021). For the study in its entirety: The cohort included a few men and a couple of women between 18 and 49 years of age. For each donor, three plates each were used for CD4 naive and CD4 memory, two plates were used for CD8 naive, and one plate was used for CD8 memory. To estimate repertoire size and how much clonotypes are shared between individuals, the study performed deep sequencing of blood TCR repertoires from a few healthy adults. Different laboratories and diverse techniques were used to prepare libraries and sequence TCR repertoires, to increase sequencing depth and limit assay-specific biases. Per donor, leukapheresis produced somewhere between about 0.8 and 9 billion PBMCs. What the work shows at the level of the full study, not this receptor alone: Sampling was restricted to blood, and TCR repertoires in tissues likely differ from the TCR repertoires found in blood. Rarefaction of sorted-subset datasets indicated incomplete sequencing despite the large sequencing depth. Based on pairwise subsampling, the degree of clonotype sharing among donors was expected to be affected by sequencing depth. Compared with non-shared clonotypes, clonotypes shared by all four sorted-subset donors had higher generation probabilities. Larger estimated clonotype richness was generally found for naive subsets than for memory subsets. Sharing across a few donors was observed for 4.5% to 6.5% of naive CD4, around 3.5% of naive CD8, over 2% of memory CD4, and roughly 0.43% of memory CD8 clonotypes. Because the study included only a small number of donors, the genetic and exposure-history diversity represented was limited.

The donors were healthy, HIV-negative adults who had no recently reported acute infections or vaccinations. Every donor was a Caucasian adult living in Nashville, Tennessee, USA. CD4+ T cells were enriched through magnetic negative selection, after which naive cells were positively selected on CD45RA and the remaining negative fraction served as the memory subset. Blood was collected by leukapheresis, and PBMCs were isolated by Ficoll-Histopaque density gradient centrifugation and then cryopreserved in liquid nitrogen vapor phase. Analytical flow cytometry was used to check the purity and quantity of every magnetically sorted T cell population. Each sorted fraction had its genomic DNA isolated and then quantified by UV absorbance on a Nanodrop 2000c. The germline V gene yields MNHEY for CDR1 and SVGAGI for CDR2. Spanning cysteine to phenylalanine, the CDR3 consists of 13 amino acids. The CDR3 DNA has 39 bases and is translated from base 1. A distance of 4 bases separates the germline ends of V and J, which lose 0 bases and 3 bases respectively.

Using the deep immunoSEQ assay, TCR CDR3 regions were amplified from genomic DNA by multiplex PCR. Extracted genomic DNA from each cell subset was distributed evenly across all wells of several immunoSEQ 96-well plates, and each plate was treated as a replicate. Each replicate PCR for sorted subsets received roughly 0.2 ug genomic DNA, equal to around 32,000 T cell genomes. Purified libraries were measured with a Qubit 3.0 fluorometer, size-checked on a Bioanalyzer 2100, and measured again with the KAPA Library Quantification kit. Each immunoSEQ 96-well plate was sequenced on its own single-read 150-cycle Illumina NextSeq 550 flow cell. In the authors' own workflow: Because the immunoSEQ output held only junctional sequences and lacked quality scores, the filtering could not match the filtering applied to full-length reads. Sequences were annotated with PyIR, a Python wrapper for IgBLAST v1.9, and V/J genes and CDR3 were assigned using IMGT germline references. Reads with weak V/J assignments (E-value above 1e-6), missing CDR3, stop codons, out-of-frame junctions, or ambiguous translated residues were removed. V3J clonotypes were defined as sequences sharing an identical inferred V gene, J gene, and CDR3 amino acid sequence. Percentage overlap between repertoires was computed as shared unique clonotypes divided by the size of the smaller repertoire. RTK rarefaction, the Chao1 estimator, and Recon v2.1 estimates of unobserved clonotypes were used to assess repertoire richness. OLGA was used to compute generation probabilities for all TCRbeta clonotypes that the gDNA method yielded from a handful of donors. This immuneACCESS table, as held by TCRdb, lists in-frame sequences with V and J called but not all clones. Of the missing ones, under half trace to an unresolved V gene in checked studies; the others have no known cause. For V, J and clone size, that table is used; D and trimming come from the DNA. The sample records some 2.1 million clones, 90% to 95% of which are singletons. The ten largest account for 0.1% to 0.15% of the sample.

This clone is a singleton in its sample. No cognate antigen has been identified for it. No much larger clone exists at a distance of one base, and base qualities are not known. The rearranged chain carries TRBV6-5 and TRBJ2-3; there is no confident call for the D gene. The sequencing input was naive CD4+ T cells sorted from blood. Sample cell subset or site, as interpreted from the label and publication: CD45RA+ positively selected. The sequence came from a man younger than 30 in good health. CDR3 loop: CASSYSQTDTQYF. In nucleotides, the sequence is TGTGCCAGCAGTTACTCCCAAACAGATACGCAGTATTTT.